This T cell receptor (beta chain) was captured by sequencing in a study of T cells in Graves' hyperthyroidism and ophthalmopathy. The CDR3 runs to 13 residues. Germline lookup yields CDR1 ENHRY and CDR2 SYGVKD. The V end lost 5 bases, the J end lost 7 bases, and 14 bases lay between the germline ends. A remark on this clonotype: Its target is unknown.

Researchers took RNA transcripts and amplified the TCR beta CDR3 regions from them. In the first-round RT-PCR of the TCR CDR3, the HTBI primer set was used. Via MiXCR, TCRdb re-called the multiplex PCR reads, giving one row per CDR3 protein. The data hold around 400,000 distinct CDR3 sequences, with about 13% observed a single time. Graves' hyperthyroidism was deemed stable absent ophthalmopathy progression within 18 months. Findings of the study overall: Among clonotypes expanded in thyroid above 0.001, most were also found in blood.

This chain connects TRBV10-3 to TRBJ1-2, with a tentative D call TRBD1 (5 bases). This sequence was found in a woman in her late teens or twenties with Graves' hyperthyroidism. What was sequenced was blood. The CDR3 nucleotides read TGTGCCATCAGTAACTCGGACGGGGGTGGCTACACCTTC. It codes for CAISNSDGGGYTF.